This TCR beta chain was observed in a study of cytomegalovirus exposure and HLA in healthy donors. Whole-study findings and limits: In a later analysis, specific HLA alleles were associated with around 17,000 TCR beta sequences at a 0.05 false discovery rate.

PCR primers comprised 60 Vbeta and 13 Jbeta primers. This table comes from immunoSEQ multiplex PCR, and its TCRdb copy is limited to in-frame clones, with some not included. The repertoire shows 65,000 to 80,000 clones; the top ten hold 6.5% to 9.5%. With respect to this clone: The antigen is not known.

This CDR3 contains 12 residues. Trimming removed 2 bases at V and 6 bases at J, with 5 bases between. The germline V gene encodes CDR1 MGHDK and CDR2 SYGVNS. J is TRBJ2-1 and V is TRBV25-1; no clear D gene. Sequenced material: PBMCs. The TCR sequence derives from a female donor in good health and CMV-seropositive. CDR3 bases: TGTGCCAGCAGTGAACTCAGCAATGAGCAGTTCTTC. Its translation: CASSELSNEQFF.